The entry that follows covers one TCR beta chain sequence. Its antigen is currently not known. Per-base quality was not reported, and no clone a single base away is much larger than it. The data belong to a study of regulatory T cells in long-lasting Graves disease (dated by TCRdb to about 2021). Study-level background: Newly diagnosed Graves' disease patients had taken antithyroid drugs for less than 3 months. Peripheral blood TCR sequencing and RNA sequencing compared persistent Graves' disease patients with newly diagnosed Graves' disease patients. The study was conducted in China and was registered as a clinical trial. A total of around 35 samples were covered by TCR sequencing, comprising some 13 persistent and around 20 newly diagnosed Graves' disease patients.

Unmatched junction bases come to 8, with V trimmed by 6 bases and J by 2 bases. The CDR3 goes from the cysteine to the phenylalanine over 14 residues. The sequence is cut down to CDR3 DNA, 42 bases in frame from base 1. The germline V gene (reference sequence) gives CDR1 as DFQATT and CDR2 as SNEGSKA. The library came from multiplex PCR. Sequencing was carried out with an Illumina HiSeq 4000. TCR beta libraries were built with iRepertoire HTBI primers and Arm-PCR amplification of CDR3 regions. Before sequencing, the PCR products underwent gel purification. On the authors' methods: A total of 62 TRBV and 14 TRBJ segments were identified across samples and were used for gene usage analysis of CDR3 amino acid clonotypes. Filtered high-quality paired reads were merged into contigs using COPE and FqMerger. BLAST was used to align contigs to IMGT TRBV, TRBD and TRBJ reference genes, with CDR3 defined following IMGT. Any clonotype with a frequency above 0.1% was classified as a highly expanded clone. Shannon entropy was used to measure repertoire diversity, and the Gini coefficient was used to measure V-J evenness. A clonotype found in more than one individual was treated as public. TCRdb's own reprocessing of the public reads used fastp at Q25 and MiXCR and kept productive beta chains. Identical CDR3 proteins give one entry, which carries the most common genes and DNA. TCRdb assigned the V and J calls; the authors' analysis was not used. The sample table holds hundreds of thousands of distinct CDR3 sequences, of which 15% to 20% were seen once. Approximately 25% of the sample belongs to the ten largest clones.

The time point label, as the study defines it: newly diagnosed GD, antithyroid drugs for less than 3 months. RNA was extracted from PBMCs in TRIzol for both TCR sequencing and RNA sequencing. The diagnosis of Graves' disease followed American Thyroid Association guidelines. Patients for the study were recruited at an endocrinology department in Xi'an, China. From each patient, roughly 9 milliliters of peripheral blood was collected into an EDTA anticoagulant tube. Ficoll Paque Plus density gradient separation was used to isolate PBMCs, and no further T cell sorting was done. An Agilent 2100 Bioanalyzer and agarose gel were used to check RNA quality, while a NanoDrop 2000 measured RNA concentration. Summary of the overall study and its limitations: Patients with persistent disease shared more public clonotypes (approximately 2,500) than newly diagnosed patients did (more than 900). The study examined only peripheral blood because the primary lesion, thyroid tissue, could not be accessed. Persistent disease showed preferential use of TRBV28, TRBJ1-2 and TRBJ2-5, whereas newly diagnosed disease favored TRBV20-1 and TRBJ2-1. Persistent Graves' disease patients showed lower TCR Shannon entropy and fewer highly expanded clones than newly diagnosed patients, suggesting clonal expansion. The authors noted that the small sample size was a limitation that may lower accuracy. Sequencing and analysis were limited to the TCR beta chain.

The same specimen was also included in a second study, on T cells in Graves' hyperthyroidism and ophthalmopathy. The second paper further reports: Graves' hyperthyroidism was defined as stable when no progression to ophthalmopathy occurred over 18 months of follow-up. Hyperthyroidism patients were aged 18 to 65 years and newly diagnosed, with disease duration of less than 2 months. Any patient with an uncontrolled infection, another autoimmune disease, pregnancy or lactation was excluded. Diagnoses were based on clinical symptoms, serum thyroxine and TRAb, thyroid ultrasound and orbital computed tomography. The first round of RT-PCR for the TCR CDR3 was performed with the HTBI primer set and the Qiagen OneStep RT-PCR kit. Most expanded thyroid clonotypes (frequency above 0.001) were also detected in blood, suggesting blood repertoires may reflect thyroid immune responses. A model built on a 13 V-J signature distinguished ophthalmopathy from stable hyperthyroidism, reaching 87.88% sensitivity and approximately 81% specificity in cross-validation and 80%/75% in testing. In validation, the model predicted progression to ophthalmopathy with approximately 71% sensitivity and 72% to 85% specificity, a median of around 6.6 months before onset. A discovery cohort of about 95 patients, about 40 with Graves' ophthalmopathy and about 58 with stable Graves' hyperthyroidism, was used to find distinguishing TCR V-J signatures. Prospective prediction of ophthalmopathy was tested in an independent validation cohort consisting of fewer than 20 hyperthyroidism patients and about 17 patients who later progressed to ophthalmopathy. The approximately 98 discovery patients were randomly divided into training and test sets at a 7:3 ratio. The study also compared thyroid tissue and blood T-cell repertoires from roughly 6 Graves' hyperthyroidism patients. After sampling, hyperthyroidism patients received methimazole starting at 30 mg daily, and ophthalmopathy patients received high-dose intravenous methylprednisolone. The libraries were constructed in a second round of multiplex PCR and then size-selected and purified. Sequencing of the libraries was done on an Illumina HiSeq2000 using paired-end 100 bp reads. SOAPnuke was used to process the raw data, removing reads that contained adapters or uncalled bases, had a mean Phred below 15, or lacked an exact match to the constant primer or identifier. COPE v1.2.5 was used to merge high-quality paired reads, and clonotypes were defined as unique nucleotide sequences. MiTCR v1.1 was used to align clonotypes to the IMGT TRBV, TRBD and TRBJ reference segments. Analysis was restricted to V-J combinations with a frequency above 0.0001, which covered about 99% of repertoires. The TCS score was defined as the ratio of F50 (clonal expansion) to E x V (chaos), calculated using BLOSUM62-based TCRdist between CDR3 peptides within each V-J. Welch's t-statistics and random forest reduced around 550 V-J features to roughly 13, which were used in a naive Bayes classifier (R e1071). No statistical method was used to set the sample size in advance, and investigators knew the group allocation. TCR Vbeta CDR3 sequencing of some 140 peripheral blood samples (around 45 ophthalmopathy, about 80 hyperthyroidism and approximately 17 progressor patients) is reported in the paper.

This chain is built from TRBV20-1 and TRBJ2-7; 9 middle bases align to TRBD1. This TCR was sampled from a woman aged 35 to 60 with Graves disease. Donor details come from another sample of the same person, matched by shared clones. Sample: peripheral blood mononuclear cells (PBMCs), taken at new diagnosis, from a patient treated with antithyroid drugs. At the DNA level, the sequence is TGCAGTGCCTCCACTACAGGGGGCACCTACGAGCAGTACTTC. This is translated as CSASTTGGTYEQYF.